The present T cell receptor beta chain was sequenced within a study of T cell changes during pregnancy in multiple sclerosis. Only in-frame clones appear in the TCRdb table, and some are missing; sequencing was by immunoSEQ multiplex PCR. The sample includes under 85,000 clones, roughly 90% seen only once; the top ten take around 9.5%. V lost 2 bases and J 1 base, leaving 6 bases between the germline ends. Germline V gene data show CDR1 as SGHDT and CDR2 as YYEEEE. This CDR3 is built from 13 residues. The input for sequencing was peripheral blood, taken after pregnancy. The chain joins TRBV5-6 to TRBJ1-2; D gene ambiguous. This TCR derives from a female donor in good health, enrolled as a control in a pregnancy study. The CDR3 region has the DNA TGTGCCAGCAGCTTCGCGGATAACTATGGCTACACCTTC. Translated: CASSFADNYGYTF.